This T cell receptor (beta chain) emerged from a study of blood T cell repertoires in COVID-19. Profiled with immunoSEQ multiplex PCR; TCRdb holds only in-frame clones, not every one. The sample contains 150,000 to 250,000 clones, around 82% of which appear only once. Sequences were obtained from PBMCs or T cells enriched from blood (not recorded which). The clonotype comes from a man aged 40-55 years who had recovered from COVID-19.

CDR3 sequence: CASSGPVGAYGYTF. The CDR3 nucleotides are TGTGCCAGCAGTGGACCGGTGGGGGCCTATGGCTACACCTTC. This chain connects TRBV28 to TRBJ1-2, with a possible D match to TRBD1 (6 bases). From germline, CDR1 is MDHEN and CDR2 SYDVKM. The CDR3 runs 14 residues. The V and J ends lost 5 bases and 4 bases respectively, with 14 bases between them.